This T cell receptor beta chain was identified in a study of T cells in Graves' hyperthyroidism and ophthalmopathy. In making diagnoses, clinical symptoms, serum thyroxine and TRAb, thyroid ultrasound and orbital computed tomography were all used. The CDR3 runs to 14 residues. CDR1 PRHDT and CDR2 FYEKMQ come from the germline V gene (reference sequence). Trimming cost V 1 base and J 2 bases, with 9 bases left between them. Regions amplified from RNA transcripts were the TCR beta CDR3 regions. The HTBI set primed first-round TCR CDR3 RT-PCR. TCRdb re-derived calls from the multiplex PCR reads in MiXCR, one entry per CDR3 protein. Of 700,000 or so distinct CDR3 sequences listed, 14% are singletons.

Sequenced material: blood. This chain links TRBV13 with TRBJ2-7; weak D call: TRBD1 (5 bases). This receptor was obtained from a woman aged 50 to 60 with Graves' ophthalmopathy. The CDR3 here is CASSLARVAYEQYF. DNA for the CDR3: TGTGCCAGCAGCTTAGCCAGGGTCGCCTACGAGCAGTACTTC.